Described below is a single T cell receptor beta chain sequence and its context. Its antigen remains unidentified. The Oncomine TCR Beta short-read assay was applied to DNA of cultured CD4+ T cells. MiXCR, run by TCRdb on the PCR reads, gives a single entry per CDR3 protein. Seen here are about 22,000 distinct CDR3 sequences, about 31% observed once, and the top ten hold around 11%. This entry is derived from a study of vaccination and CD4 T cells after COVID-19. Treatment in this sample: approximately nine-day PBMC culture with coronavirus spike peptide pools or control peptides (ViraFEST assay). Expanded clonotypes were found by TCR sequencing after peptide-pool stimulation (ViraFEST). This CDR3 is 15 amino acids long. Germline V CDR1 and CDR2: MDHEN, SYDVKM. Trimming cost V 5 bases and J 2 bases, with 16 bases left between them.

The chain uses TRBV28 and TRBJ2-7; TRBD1 might be the D (5 bases). This receptor was obtained from a human donor with COVID-19. What was sequenced was cultured CD4+ T cells from blood. CDR3 nucleotides: TGTGCCAGCAGTAACCAGGGCGGTCGAACCTACGAGCAGTACTTC. This sequence encodes CASSNQGGRTYEQYF.